This entry concerns a single T cell receptor beta chain. What it recognizes is unknown. Clones were read by immunoSEQ multiplex PCR, and TCRdb kept only the in-frame ones, dropping some. This table has about 2.2 million clones, 90% to 95% appearing once. The sample originates from a study of shared clonotypes between healthy human individuals. Study-level information: Researchers assigned three CD4 naive, three CD4 memory, two CD8 naive and one CD8 memory plate to each donor. Findings of the study overall: Genetic and exposure-history diversity was limited by the small donor number. Read depth was anticipated to influence clonotype sharing among donors. Non-shared clonotypes had lower generation probabilities than clonotypes shared by all four sorted-subset donors.

V dropped 3 bases and J dropped 6 bases, with 9 bases sitting between them. This CDR3 comprises 12 residues. Germline V gene sequence: CDR1 SGDLS, CDR2 YYNGEE. Terminally differentiated effector memory CD45RA+ cells were excluded from the naive CD8 cells, which were CD45RO-negative and positively selected for CCR7. This TCR was recovered from a man between 18 and 35 years old in good health. Some clones in this sample may be carry-over from other donors' samples. This chain uses TRBV9 with TRBJ1-2; no reliable D call. Sequenced material: naive CD8+ T cells from PBMCs. The CDR3 spells CASSEGFNGYTF. The CDR3 region has the DNA TGTGCCAGCAGCGAGGGATTTAATGGCTACACCTTC.